Listed below are T cell receptor beta chains from one sample, sequenced in a study of CD8 T cells in Susac syndrome. Each CDR3 protein is one row after TCRdb ran MiXCR on the immunoSEQ multiplex PCR reads. Found here are 100,000 to 150,000 distinct CDR3 sequences, over 85% of them singletons; the top ten hold over 0.07%. The sequencing sample was made of CD4+ T cells from PBMCs. These receptors came from a human donor in good health. CDR3s include the opening cysteine and the closing phenylalanine or tryptophan. Fields, in order: V gene, D gene, J gene, clone size, CDR3 protein, CDR3 DNA. The D gene is left open where the match is weak. For some rows the clone size is stated as once, few or many, or as a class when expanded; others skip it.

>TRBV12-3/TRBV12-4|-|TRBJ1-4|-
CASRQPLNEKLFF
TGTGCCAGCAGGCAGCCACTTAATGAAAAACTGTTTTTT
>TRBV7-9|-|TRBJ1-1|-
CASSLEGGSTEAFF
TGTGCCAGCAGCTTAGAGGGGGGGAGCACTGAAGCTTTCTTT
>TRBV5-1|-|TRBJ1-1|-
CASSPLIGGDTEAFF
TGCGCCAGCAGCCCTCTTATAGGGGGGGACACTGAAGCTTTCTTT
>TRBV19|-|TRBJ2-1|-
CASRGPGSYNEQFF
TGTGCCAGTAGGGGACCAGGCTCCTACAATGAGCAGTTCTTC
>TRBV20-1|TRBD2|TRBJ2-3|once
CSVSSGRASDTQYF
TGCAGTGTCTCTAGCGGGAGGGCCTCAGATACGCAGTATTTT
>TRBV12-3/TRBV12-4|TRBD2|TRBJ2-7|-
CASGRGDFPYEQYF
TGTGCCAGCGGCCGGGGGGACTTCCCATACGAGCAGTACTTC
>TRBV20-1|TRBD2|TRBJ2-1|-
CSASRASGSYEQFF
TGCAGTGCTAGTCGGGCTAGCGGGAGTTATGAGCAGTTCTTC
>TRBV28|-|TRBJ2-1|-
CASSPERSNNEQFF
TGTGCCAGCAGTCCCGAGCGGAGCAACAATGAGCAGTTCTTC
>TRBV7-2|TRBD1|TRBJ2-7|-
CASSLVGDSYEQYF
TGTGCCAGCAGCTTAGTTGGGGACAGCTACGAGCAGTACTTC
>TRBV5-1|TRBD2|TRBJ2-1|-
CASSLFLLAGGDYNEQFF
TGCGCCAGCAGCTTGTTTCTGCTAGCGGGAGGAGACTACAATGAGCAGTTCTTC
>TRBV28|TRBD2|TRBJ2-7|-
CASSSPAGPTPYEQYF
TGTGCCAGCAGTTCCCCAGCGGGGCCCACACCCTACGAGCAGTACTTC
>TRBV12-3/TRBV12-4|TRBD1|TRBJ1-1|-
CASSVQGPPEAFF
TGTGCCAGCAGTGTACAGGGGCCGCCTGAAGCTTTCTTT
>TRBV18|-|TRBJ1-1|-
CASSPRKHMNTEAFF
TGTGCCAGCTCACCACGAAAGCACATGAACACTGAAGCTTTCTTT
>TRBV19|-|TRBJ1-5|-
CASSSDRTSNQPQHF
TGTGCCAGTAGTAGTGACAGGACTAGCAATCAGCCCCAGCATTTT
>TRBV20-1|TRBD1|TRBJ2-5|-
CSATRDRDYQETQYF
TGCAGTGCTACACGGGACAGGGACTACCAAGAGACCCAGTACTTC
>TRBV27|TRBD2|TRBJ2-3|-
CASSLPGLAGGSTDTQYF
TGTGCCAGCAGTCTCCCGGGACTAGCGGGAGGAAGCACAGATACGCAGTATTTT
>TRBV7-9|TRBD2|TRBJ2-1|-
CASSLGTGGPDYNEQFF
TGTGCCAGCAGCTTAGGCACGGGAGGGCCGGATTACAATGAGCAGTTCTTC
>TRBV5-4|TRBD2|TRBJ2-1|-
CASTAGGTSVDNEQFF
TGTGCCAGCACCGCGGGGGGGACTAGCGTTGACAATGAGCAGTTCTTC
>TRBV30|-|TRBJ1-1|-
CAWSGQGTGTEAFF
TGTGCCTGGAGTGGGCAGGGGACGGGAACTGAAGCTTTCTTT
>TRBV29-1|TRBD2|TRBJ2-6|-
CSVEASGSGANVLTF
TGCAGCGTTGAGGCTAGCGGGAGTGGGGCCAACGTCCTGACTTTC
>TRBV5-1|-|TRBJ2-7|-
CASSLSAAPAYEQYF
TGCGCCAGCAGCTTGTCAGCAGCCCCAGCCTACGAGCAGTACTTC
>TRBV28|-|TRBJ2-7|-
CASSQILGGGQSGAYEQYF
TGTGCCAGCAGTCAAATTTTGGGCGGCGGACAGTCGGGGGCCTACGAGCAGTACTTC
>TRBV15|-|TRBJ1-1|-
CATSRVGTNTEAFF
TGTGCCACCAGCAGAGTCGGAACCAACACTGAAGCTTTCTTT
>TRBV30|-|TRBJ1-2|-
CAWRAGASGPYRGYTF
TGTGCCTGGAGGGCAGGGGCCTCGGGTCCGTATCGTGGCTACACCTTC
>TRBV20-1|TRBD2|TRBJ2-1|-
CSARDSLAGYNEQFF
TGCAGTGCTAGAGATAGCCTAGCGGGGTACAATGAGCAGTTCTTC
>TRBV20-1|-|TRBJ2-1|-
CSASGDSSYNEQFF
TGCAGTGCTAGTGGCGACAGCTCCTACAATGAGCAGTTCTTC